What follows describes a single T cell receptor (beta chain). Profiling relied on immunoSEQ multiplex PCR, and the TCRdb table lists in-frame clones only, not all of them. The data contain 150,000 to 200,000 clones, under 90% of them singletons. This sample is part of a study of blood T cell repertoires in COVID-19. The V and J ends lost 0 bases and 6 bases respectively, with 9 bases between them. The germline gives CDR1 SGHTA, CDR2 FQGNSA. This CDR3 has 14 residues. The V gene is TRBV7-2, the J gene TRBJ2-1, with D unclear. The sequence came from a woman aged 70-85 years with COVID-19, enrolled during active disease. The sample comprised peripheral blood. The CDR3 coding sequence is TGTGCCAGCAGCTTAGCGCTTAGTCCCAATGAGCAGTTCTTC. Residues: CASSLALSPNEQFF.